Listed below are T cell receptor beta chains from one sample, sequenced in a study of cytomegalovirus exposure and HLA in healthy donors. Method: immunoSEQ multiplex PCR; TCRdb's copy keeps in-frame clones and lacks some. The data contain about 150,000 clones, approximately 80% of them singletons. Input material: PBMCs. The source is a man between 35 and 55 years old in good health and CMV-seropositive. The CDR3 runs from the conserved cysteine through the conserved F or W. D genes are given only for firm matches. Expanded clones get a size class; other rows say once, few or many, or leave the size out.

J gene	V gene	clone size	D gene	CDR3 protein	CDR3 DNA
TRBJ2-7	TRBV2	-	-	CASSNRDNSYEQYF	TGTGCCAGCAGCAATCGGGACAACTCCTACGAGCAGTACTTC
TRBJ2-5	TRBV2	-	TRBD2	CASSGLAGVGLETQYF	TGTGCCAGCAGTGGACTAGCGGGAGTGGGATTAGAGACCCAGTACTTC
TRBJ2-5	TRBV27	-	TRBD1	CASSLTGPETQYF	TGTGCCAGCAGTTTGACAGGGCCAGAGACCCAGTACTTC
TRBJ2-6	TRBV4-2	-	TRBD1	CASSPTGVPGANVLTF	TGTGCCAGCAGCCCGACAGGGGTTCCTGGGGCCAACGTCCTGACTTTC
TRBJ2-7	TRBV7-8	-	TRBD2	CASSSSSGRGYEQYF	TGTGCCAGCAGCTCAAGTAGCGGGAGAGGCTACGAGCAGTACTTC
TRBJ2-1	TRBV21-1	-	-	CASSKEGIAGDTYNEQFF	TGTGCCAGCAGCAAAGAGGGCATAGCGGGGGACACCTACAATGAGCAGTTCTTC
TRBJ1-1	TRBV9	-	TRBD1	CASSRVPQGDEAFF	TGTGCCAGCAGCCGAGTACCTCAGGGGGACGAAGCTTTCTTT
TRBJ2-1	TRBV19	few	TRBD2	CASTILAGGRVSYNEQFF	TGTGCCAGTACCATACTAGCGGGAGGCCGCGTATCCTACAATGAGCAGTTCTTC
TRBJ2-3	TRBV28	-	TRBD2	CASRSSGLTDTQYF	TGTGCCAGCAGGTCTAGCGGGCTCACAGATACGCAGTATTTT
TRBJ2-1	TRBV7-2	-	TRBD1	CASSPDRGPLGEQFF	TGTGCCAGCAGCCCGGACAGGGGACCCCTAGGTGAGCAGTTCTTC
TRBJ2-1	TRBV4-2	-	-	CASSQQSGLWDEQFF	TGTGCCAGCAGCCAACAGTCCGGGTTGTGGGATGAGCAGTTCTTC
TRBJ2-7	TRBV5-4	-	-	CASSRTGSEQYF	TGTGCCAGCAGCCGGACTGGCAGCGAGCAGTACTTC
TRBJ2-1	TRBV28	-	-	CASSFGGEQFF	TGTGCCAGCAGTTTCGGTGGTGAGCAGTTCTTC
TRBJ2-2	TRBV7-9	once	-	CASSLDQGIGTGELFF	TGTGCCAGCAGCTTAGACCAGGGGATCGGCACCGGGGAGCTGTTTTTT
TRBJ1-1	TRBV7-6	-	-	CASSPSGAMNTEAFF	TGTGCCAGCAGCCCCTCAGGGGCCATGAACACTGAAGCTTTCTTT
TRBJ1-1	TRBV5-4	-	-	CASSFAPGTQNTEAFF	TGTGCCAGCAGCTTTGCACCCGGGACACAGAACACTGAAGCTTTCTTT
TRBJ1-5	TRBV10-3	-	-	CAISGQPNSNQPQHF	TGTGCCATCAGCGGACAGCCAAATAGCAATCAGCCCCAGCATTTT
TRBJ2-1	TRBV5-4	once	-	CASSTRLSSYNEQFF	TGTGCCAGCAGCACACGACTCAGCTCCTACAATGAGCAGTTCTTC
TRBJ1-4	TRBV6-5	-	TRBD1	CASSGGTGVEKLFF	TGTGCCAGCAGCGGGGGGACAGGGGTTGAAAAACTGTTTTTT
TRBJ2-7	TRBV5-1	-	-	CASSTGDRAGEQYF	TGCGCCAGCAGCACCGGGGACCGGGCGGGGGAGCAGTACTTC
TRBJ2-3	TRBV6-5	-	-	CASSFQGKLTDTQYF	TGTGCCAGCAGTTTCCAGGGGAAACTCACAGATACGCAGTATTTT
TRBJ2-3	TRBV6-1	-	-	CASSIRGGDTQYF	TGTGCCAGCAGTATTCGAGGAGGAGATACGCAGTATTTT
TRBJ2-3	TRBV7-9	-	-	CSSTHGGQDTQYF	TGTTCCAGCACCCACGGGGGGCAAGATACGCAGTATTTT
TRBJ1-5	TRBV6-1	-	-	CASSEAGYRSNQPQHF	TGTGCCAGCAGTGAAGCGGGGTACAGGAGCAATCAGCCCCAGCATTTT
TRBJ2-5	TRBV12-5	-	-	CASGSGGQPQETQYF	TGTGCTAGTGGTTCAGGCGGGCAGCCACAAGAGACCCAGTACTTC
TRBJ1-2	TRBV7-2	-	-	CASSSRRGNQGYTF	TGTGCCAGCAGCAGTCGTCGGGGGAACCAAGGCTACACCTTC
TRBJ1-1	TRBV12-2	-	-	CASRLVEVVDRNTEAFF	TGTGCAAGTCGCTTAGTAGAAGTGGTGGACAGGAACACTGAAGCTTTCTTT
TRBJ2-5	TRBV20-1	-	-	CSTDHQETQYF	TGCAGCACTGATCACCAAGAGACCCAGTACTTC
TRBJ2-3	TRBV28	-	-	CASSSTGTQYF	TGTGCCAGCAGTTCCACAGGAACGCAGTATTTT
TRBJ1-2	TRBV15	-	-	CATSRDPRGDYGYTF	TGTGCCACCAGCAGAGATCCTCGGGGGGACTATGGCTACACCTTC
TRBJ1-2	TRBV5-4	-	TRBD1	CASSAQGPPYGYTF	TGTGCCAGCAGCGCACAGGGGCCTCCCTATGGCTACACCTTC
TRBJ2-1	TRBV7-2	-	TRBD1	CASSSGQGNEQFF	TGTGCCAGCAGCTCGGGACAGGGGAATGAGCAGTTCTTC
TRBJ2-1	TRBV2	once	TRBD2	CASSHPGGSSYNEQFF	TGTGCCAGCAGCCACCCCGGCGGGAGCTCCTACAATGAGCAGTTCTTC
TRBJ2-5	TRBV2	-	-	CASSPNGGNLATQYF	TGTGCCAGCAGCCCGAACGGCGGGAACCTGGCGACCCAGTACTTC
TRBJ1-2	TRBV5-4	-	-	CASSLEQNYGYTF	TGTGCCAGCAGCTTAGAGCAAAACTATGGCTACACCTTC
TRBJ2-2	TRBV4-1	-	TRBD1	CASSQVSGWDRPILNTGELFF	TGCGCCAGCAGCCAAGTGTCGGGGTGGGACAGACCAATCCTGAACACCGGGGAGCTGTTTTTT
TRBJ1-4	TRBV10-3	once	TRBD1	CAISESRGRATNEKLFF	TGTGCCATCAGTGAGTCCAGGGGGCGGGCAACTAATGAAAAACTGTTTTTT
TRBJ1-1	TRBV7-2	-	-	CASSPDSSEAFF	TGTGCCAGCAGCCCGGACAGCTCTGAAGCTTTCTTT
TRBJ2-7	TRBV11-2	-	-	CASSLVGGANEQYF	TGTGCCAGCAGCTTAGTCGGGGGAGCTAACGAGCAGTACTTC
TRBJ2-2	TRBV6-6	few	-	CASEQRTSGGELFF	TGTGCCAGCGAACAAAGGACTTCCGGGGGGGAGCTGTTTTTT
TRBJ2-7	TRBV7-2	once	TRBD2	CASSLGLADYEQYF	TGTGCCAGCAGCTTAGGGCTAGCGGACTACGAGCAGTACTTC
TRBJ2-7	TRBV18	-	-	CASSPGDISYEQYF	TGTGCCAGCTCACCGGGGGACATTTCCTACGAGCAGTACTTC
TRBJ2-5	TRBV21-1	-	-	CASSKRGQGRETQYF	TGTGCCAGCAGCAAGAGAGGACAGGGCCGAGAGACCCAGTACTTC
TRBJ2-3	TRBV28	-	TRBD2	CASSGTSGGGTDTQYF	TGTGCCAGCAGTGGGACTAGCGGAGGAGGGACAGATACGCAGTATTTT
TRBJ1-4	TRBV7-9	-	-	CASSPPGSYNEKLFF	TGTGCCAGCAGCCCCCCGGGTTCCTATAATGAAAAACTGTTTTTT
TRBJ2-2	TRBV9	-	-	CASSKGGANTGELFF	TGTGCCAGCAGTAAGGGGGGGGCGAACACCGGGGAGCTGTTTTTT